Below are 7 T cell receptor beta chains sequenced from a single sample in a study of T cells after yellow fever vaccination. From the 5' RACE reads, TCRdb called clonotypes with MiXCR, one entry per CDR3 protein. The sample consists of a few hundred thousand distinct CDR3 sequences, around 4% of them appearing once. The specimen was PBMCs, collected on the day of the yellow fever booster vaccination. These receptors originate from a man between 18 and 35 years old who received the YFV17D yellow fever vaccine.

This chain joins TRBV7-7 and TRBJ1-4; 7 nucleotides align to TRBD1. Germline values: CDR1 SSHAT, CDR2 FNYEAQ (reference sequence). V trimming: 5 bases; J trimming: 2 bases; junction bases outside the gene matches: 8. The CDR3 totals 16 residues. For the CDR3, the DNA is TGTGCCAGCAGCCACCGACAGGGTACGACTAATGAAAAACTGTTTTTT. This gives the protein CASSHRQGTTNEKLFF.

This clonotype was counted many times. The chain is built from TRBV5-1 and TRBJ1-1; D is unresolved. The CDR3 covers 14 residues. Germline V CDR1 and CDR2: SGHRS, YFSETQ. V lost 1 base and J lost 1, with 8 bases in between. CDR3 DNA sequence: TGCGCCAGCAGCTTGTTTGGGGAGAACACTGAAGCTTTCTTT. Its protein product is CASSLFGENTEAFF.

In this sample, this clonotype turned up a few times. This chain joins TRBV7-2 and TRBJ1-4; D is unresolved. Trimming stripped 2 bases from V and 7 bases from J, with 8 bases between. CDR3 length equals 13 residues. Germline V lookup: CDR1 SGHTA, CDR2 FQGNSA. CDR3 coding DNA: TGTGCCAGCAGCTTATTCGTGGGTGAAAAACTGTTTTTT. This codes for CASSLFVGEKLFF.

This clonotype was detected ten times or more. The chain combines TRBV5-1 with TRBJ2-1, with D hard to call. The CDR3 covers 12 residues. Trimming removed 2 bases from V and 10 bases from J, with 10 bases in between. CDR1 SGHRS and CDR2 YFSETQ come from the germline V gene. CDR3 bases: TGCGCCAGCAGCTTAATGAAAGGAGAGCAGTTCTTC. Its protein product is CASSLMKGEQFF.

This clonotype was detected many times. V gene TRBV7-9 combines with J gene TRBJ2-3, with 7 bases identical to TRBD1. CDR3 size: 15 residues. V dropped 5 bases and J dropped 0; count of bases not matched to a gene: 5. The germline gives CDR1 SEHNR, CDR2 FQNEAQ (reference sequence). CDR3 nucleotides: TGTGCCAGCAGCCCAGGGACAGCAAGCACAGATACGCAGTATTTT. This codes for CASSPGTASTDTQYF.

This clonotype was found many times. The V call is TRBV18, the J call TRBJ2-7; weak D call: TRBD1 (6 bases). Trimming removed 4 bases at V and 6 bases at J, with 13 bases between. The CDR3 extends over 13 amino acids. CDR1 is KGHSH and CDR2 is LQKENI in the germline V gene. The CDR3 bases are TGTGCCAGCTCACTCTCTACAGGGAGCGAGCAGTACTTC. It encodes CASSLSTGSEQYF.

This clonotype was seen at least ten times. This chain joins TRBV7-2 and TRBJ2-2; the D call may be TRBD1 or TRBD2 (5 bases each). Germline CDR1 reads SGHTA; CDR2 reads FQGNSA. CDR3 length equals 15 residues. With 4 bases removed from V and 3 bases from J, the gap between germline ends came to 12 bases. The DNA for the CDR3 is TGTGCCAGCAGCTCCCCGAAGGGACACACCGGGGAGCTGTTTTTT. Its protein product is CASSSPKGHTGELFF. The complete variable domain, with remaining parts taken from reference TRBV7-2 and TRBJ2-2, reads GAGVSQSPSNKVTEKGKDVELRCDPISGHTALYWYRQSLGQGLEFLIYFQGNSAPDKSGLPSDRFSAERTGGSVSTLTIQRTQQEDSAVYLCASSSPKGHTGELFFGEGSRLTVL.